A single sample is the source of the 17 T cell receptor beta chains below, sequenced in a study of blood T cell repertoires in COVID-19. Only in-frame clones appear in the TCRdb table, and some are missing; sequencing was by immunoSEQ multiplex PCR. This table holds more than 200,000 clones, 80% to 90% found once. Sequencing used peripheral blood. The receptor set was obtained from a man aged 45-60 years with acute or convalescent COVID-19.

The chain combines TRBV5-1 with TRBJ1-6; 8 bases line up with TRBD1. The germline CDR1 and CDR2 sequences are SGHRS and YFSETQ. The J segment lost 7 bases and the V segment lost 4 bases, leaving 7 bases of the junction unmatched. The CDR3 covers 15 residues. The CDR3 loop is CASSPQGAGNSPLHF. The CDR3 DNA reads TGCGCCAGCAGCCCCCAGGGGGCAGGGAATTCACCCCTCCACTTT.

J is TRBJ1-6 and V is TRBV20-1; 7 nucleotides align to TRBD1. V lost 3 bases to trimming and J lost 7 bases; unmatched junction nucleotides: 6. Germline V gene data show CDR1 as DFQATT and CDR2 as SNEGSKA (reference sequence). This CDR3 has 14 amino acids. In DNA, the CDR3 is TGCAGTGCTAGTAAAGGGGGCGAAAATTCACCCCTCCACTTT. It is translated as CSASKGGENSPLHF.

The rearrangement links TRBV2 to TRBJ2-2; 7 bases line up with TRBD1. V lost 5 bases to trimming and J lost 2 bases; unmatched junction nucleotides: 2. The germline gives CDR1 SNHLY, CDR2 FYNNEI. The CDR3 sequence is 14 residues long. The CDR3 loop reads CASSWDSNTGELFF. The CDR3 DNA is TGTGCCAGCAGTTGGGACAGTAACACCGGGGAGCTGTTTTTT.

For this clone: Other DNA sequences in the same sample also yield this CDR3. The V gene is TRBV5-1, the J gene TRBJ2-7, with TRBD2 as a possible D gene (5 bases). CDR3 length equals 13 residues. Germline values: CDR1 SGHRS, CDR2 YFSETQ. V was cut by 0 bases and J by 7 bases, with 11 bases left in between. The CDR3: CASSLGSTGEQYF. CDR3 DNA: TGCGCCAGCAGCTTGGGCTCGACGGGGGAGCAGTACTTC.

The rearrangement links TRBV29-1 to TRBJ1-2; the D gene is possibly TRBD1 (6 bases). In germline, CDR1 is SQVTM, CDR2 ANQGSEA. Trimming shortened V by 2 bases and J by 2 bases, and 6 bases separated the two germline ends. This CDR3 has 12 amino acids. Here the CDR3 DNA reads TGCAGCGTTGAAACAGGGAACTATGGCTACACCTTC. Amino acid sequence: CSVETGNYGYTF. Full variable domain (rest looked up from reference TRBV29-1 and TRBJ1-2): SAVISQKPSRDICQRGTSLTIQCQVDSQVTMMFWYRQQPGQSLTLIATANQGSEATYESGFVIDKFPISRPNLTFSTLTVSNMSPEDSSIYLCSVETGNYGYTFGSGTRLTVV.

This rearrangement joins TRBV19 to TRBJ1-2; TRBD1 might be the D (5 bases). CDR1 is LNHDA, CDR2 SQIVND, per germline (reference sequence). Trimming shortened V by 6 bases and J by 2 bases, and 13 bases separated the two germline ends. The CDR3 runs to 14 residues. CDR3 sequence reads: CASSPREVNYGYTF. The CDR3 DNA sequence: TGTGCCAGTAGCCCCAGGGAGGTGAACTATGGCTACACCTTC.

This clone was seen a handful of times. The rearrangement joins TRBV9 to TRBJ1-1, with D possibly being TRBD1 (6 bases). Trimming removed 6 bases at V and 5 bases at J, with 14 bases between. The CDR3 totals 13 residues. The germline CDR1 and CDR2 sequences are SGDLS and YYNGEE. The CDR3 DNA is TGTGCCAGCAACGACAGGTTTGGGACTGAAGCTTTCTTT. Protein sequence: CASNDRFGTEAFF.

The chain is built from TRBV19 and TRBJ2-5; possibly TRBD2 for D (5 bases). Trimming left V 4 bases short and J 1 base short, with 10 bases between. This CDR3 spans 14 amino acids. Germline lookup yields CDR1 LNHDA and CDR2 SQIVND (reference sequence). CDR3 in amino acids: CASSTGLTQETQYF. The CDR3 coding sequence is TGTGCCAGTAGTACAGGACTCACCCAAGAGACCCAGTACTTC.

This chain uses TRBV11-2 with TRBJ1-2; 12 bases map to TRBD1. Germline CDR1 and CDR2: SGHAT and FQNNGV. The CDR3 extends over 17 amino acids. J was trimmed by 6 bases and V by 3 bases; bases with no gene match: 11. The CDR3 spells CASSFIRGQGARDGYTF. Written as DNA, the CDR3 is TGTGCCAGCAGCTTCATAAGGGGACAGGGGGCTAGGGATGGCTACACCTTC.

V usage is TRBV7-2 and J usage is TRBJ1-2; D not resolved. V lost 7 bases, J lost 6 bases, and 15 bases lay in between. This CDR3 region has 13 residues. Germline V gives CDR1 SGHTA, CDR2 FQGNSA. CDR3 sequence reads: CASILADGDGYTF. The DNA of the CDR3 is TGTGCCAGCATCCTGGCAGACGGGGATGGCTACACCTTC.

This chain links TRBV5-1 with TRBJ1-1, with TRBD1 identical over 8 bases. The CDR3 totals 15 residues. Trimming removed 7 bases from V and 0 bases from J; junction bases left unmatched: 8. CDR1 SGHRS and CDR2 YFSETQ come from the germline V gene. Here the CDR3 DNA reads TGCGCCAGCCGTCCAACAGGGGGTATGAACACTGAAGCTTTCTTT. This codes for CASRPTGGMNTEAFF.

DNA for the CDR3: TGTGCCAGCAGCTTATCCAGCGGGGGGGATACGCAGTATTTT. Translating gives CASSLSSGGDTQYF. The V and J genes are TRBV13 and TRBJ2-3; 9 nucleotides match TRBD2. The V gene end was trimmed by 2 bases and the J gene end by 6 bases; junction bases not matched to a gene: 3. The CDR3 runs 14 residues. Per the germline V gene, CDR1 is PRHDT and CDR2 is FYEKMQ (reference sequence). Using reference TRBV13 and TRBJ2-3 for the parts outside the CDR3, the full variable domain is AAGVIQSPRHLIKEKRETATLKCYPIPRHDTVYWYQQGPGQDPQFLISFYEKMQSDKGSIPDRFSAQQFSDYHSELNMSSLELGDSALYFCASSLSSGGDTQYFGPGTRLTVL.

This clone was detected once. The chain combines TRBV2 with TRBJ1-6; D perhaps matches TRBD1 (5 bases). Trimming took off 7 bases at V and 7 bases at J, with 14 bases between the two ends. Germline values: CDR1 SNHLY, CDR2 FYNNEI. The CDR3 has 14 residues. CDR3 sequence: CASKQAGNNSPLHF. In DNA, the CDR3 is TGTGCCAGCAAGCAGGCAGGGAACAATTCACCCCTCCACTTT. The entire variable domain, with the rest obtained from reference TRBV2 and TRBJ1-6, is as follows: EPEVTQTPSHQVTQMGQEVILRCVPISNHLYFYWYRQILGQKVEFLVSFYNNEISEKSEIFDDQFSVERPDGSNFTLKIRSTKLEDSAMYFCASKQAGNNSPLHFGNGTRLTVT.

This rearrangement joins TRBV18 to TRBJ2-3; perhaps TRBD2 as D (6 bases). The CDR3 is 16 amino acids. In germline, CDR1 is KGHSH, CDR2 LQKENI. Trimming pared 1 base from V and 4 bases from J, leaving 15 bases between. The CDR3 region is CASSPQGGGGADTQYF. Written as DNA, the CDR3 is TGTGCCAGCTCACCACAGGGAGGTGGTGGGGCAGATACGCAGTATTTT. Full variable domain (remainder filled in from reference TRBV18 and TRBJ2-3): NAGVMQNPRHLVRRRGQEARLRCSPMKGHSHVYWYRQLPEEGLKFMVYLQKENIIDESGMPKERFSAEFPKEGPSILRIQQVVRGDSAAYFCASSPQGGGGADTQYFGPGTRLTVL.

This chain uses TRBV27 with TRBJ1-5; the D gene is possibly TRBD1 (6 bases). CDR3 size: 15 residues. Germline V gene sequence: CDR1 MNHEY, CDR2 SMNVEV (reference sequence). V gave up 6 bases and J gave up 4 bases, with 16 bases separating them. This chain's CDR3 is CASSPQGVRNQPQHF. The CDR3 DNA sequence: TGTGCCAGCAGCCCACAGGGTGTCAGAAATCAGCCCCAGCATTTT.

The V call is TRBV10-3, the J call TRBJ1-2; D is possibly TRBD1 (6 bases). The CDR3 runs to 15 residues. CDR1 is ENHRY and CDR2 is SYGVKD in the germline V gene. V dropped 5 bases and J dropped 4 bases, with 17 bases sitting between them. DNA of the CDR3: TGTGCCATCAGTCCCTCCCAGGGGTTCTTCTATGGCTACACCTTC. It translates to CAISPSQGFFYGYTF.

About this clone: The sample holds other DNA sequences that translate to the same CDR3. The V call is TRBV6-5, the J call TRBJ1-5; 8 bases are shared with TRBD1. Germline V lookup: CDR1 MNHEY, CDR2 SVGAGI. The CDR3 loop spans 16 amino acids. The trim removed 4 bases at V and 0 bases at J, leaving 5 bases unmatched. CDR3 in amino acids: CASSSPGGYSNQPQHF. As DNA, the CDR3 is TGTGCCAGCAGTTCCCCAGGGGGCTATAGCAATCAGCCCCAGCATTTT.